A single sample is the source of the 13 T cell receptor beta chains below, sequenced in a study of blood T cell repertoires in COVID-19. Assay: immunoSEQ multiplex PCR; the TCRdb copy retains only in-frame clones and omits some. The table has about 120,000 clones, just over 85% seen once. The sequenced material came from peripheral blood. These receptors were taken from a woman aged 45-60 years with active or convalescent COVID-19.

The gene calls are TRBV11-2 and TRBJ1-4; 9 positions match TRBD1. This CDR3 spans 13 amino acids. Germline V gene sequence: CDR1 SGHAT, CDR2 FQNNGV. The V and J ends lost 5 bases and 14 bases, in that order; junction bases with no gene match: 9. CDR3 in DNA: TGTGCCAGCAGCCCTGACAGGGGGATGGGGCTGTTTTTT. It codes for CASSPDRGMGLFF.

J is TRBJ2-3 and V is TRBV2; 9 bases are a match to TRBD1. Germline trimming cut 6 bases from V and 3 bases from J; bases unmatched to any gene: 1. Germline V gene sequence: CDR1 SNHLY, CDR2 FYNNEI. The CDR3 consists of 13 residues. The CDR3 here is CASRGQGTDTQYF. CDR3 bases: TGTGCCAGCAGGGGACAGGGAACAGATACGCAGTATTTT. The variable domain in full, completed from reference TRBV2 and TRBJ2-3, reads EPEVTQTPSHQVTQMGQEVILRCVPISNHLYFYWYRQILGQKVEFLVSFYNNEISEKSEIFDDQFSVERPDGSNFTLKIRSTKLEDSAMYFCASRGQGTDTQYFGPGTRLTVL.

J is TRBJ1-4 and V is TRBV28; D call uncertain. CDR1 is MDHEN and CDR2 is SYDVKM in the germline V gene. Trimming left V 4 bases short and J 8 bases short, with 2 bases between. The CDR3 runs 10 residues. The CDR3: CASSSEKLFF. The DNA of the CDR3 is TGTGCCAGCAGTTCAGAAAAACTGTTTTTT.

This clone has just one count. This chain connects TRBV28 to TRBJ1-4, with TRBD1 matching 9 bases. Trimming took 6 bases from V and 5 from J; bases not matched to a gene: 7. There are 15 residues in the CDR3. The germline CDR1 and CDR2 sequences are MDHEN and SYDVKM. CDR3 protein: CASSRGTGQNEKLFF. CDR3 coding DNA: TGTGCCAGCAGCCGAGGGACAGGGCAAAATGAAAAACTGTTTTTT.

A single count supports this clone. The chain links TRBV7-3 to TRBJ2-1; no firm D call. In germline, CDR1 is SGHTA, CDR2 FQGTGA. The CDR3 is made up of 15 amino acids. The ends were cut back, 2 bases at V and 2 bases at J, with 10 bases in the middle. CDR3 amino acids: CASSLGPGPYNEQFF. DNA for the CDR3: TGTGCCAGCAGCTTAGGTCCAGGCCCCTACAATGAGCAGTTCTTC. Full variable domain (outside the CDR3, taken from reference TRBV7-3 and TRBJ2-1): GAGVSQTPSNKVTEKGKYVELRCDPISGHTALYWYRQSLGQGPEFLIYFQGTGAADDSGLPNDRFFAVRPEGSVSTLKIQRTERGDSAVYLCASSLGPGPYNEQFFGPGTRLTVL.

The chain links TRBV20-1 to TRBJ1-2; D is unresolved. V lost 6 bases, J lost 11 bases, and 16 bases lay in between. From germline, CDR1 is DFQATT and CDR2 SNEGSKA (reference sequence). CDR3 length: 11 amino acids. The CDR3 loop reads CSALLRSRYTF. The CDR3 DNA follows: TGCAGTGCGCTCCTCAGGTCCCGATACACCTTC.

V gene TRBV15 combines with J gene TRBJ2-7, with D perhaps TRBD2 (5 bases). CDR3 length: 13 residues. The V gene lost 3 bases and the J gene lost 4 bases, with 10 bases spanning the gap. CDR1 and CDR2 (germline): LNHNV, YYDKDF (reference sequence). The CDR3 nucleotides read TGTGCCACCAGCAGGGATAGCGAGTACGAGCAGTACTTC. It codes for CATSRDSEYEQYF.

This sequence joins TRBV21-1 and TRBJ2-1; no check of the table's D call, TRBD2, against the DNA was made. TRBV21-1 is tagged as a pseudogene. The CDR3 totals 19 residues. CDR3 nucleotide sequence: TGTGCCAGCAGCAAAGGGGAAAAAAAAATGGGGGACTGGATCAATGAGCAGTTCTTC. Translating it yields CASSKGEKKMGDWINEQFF.

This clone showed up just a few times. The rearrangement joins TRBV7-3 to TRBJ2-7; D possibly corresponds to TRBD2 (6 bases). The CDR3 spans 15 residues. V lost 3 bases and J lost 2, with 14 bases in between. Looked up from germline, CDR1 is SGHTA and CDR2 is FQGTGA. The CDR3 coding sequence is TGTGCCAGCAGCTTGGGGCTAGCGCCCCCCTACGAGCAGTACTTC. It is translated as CASSLGLAPPYEQYF.

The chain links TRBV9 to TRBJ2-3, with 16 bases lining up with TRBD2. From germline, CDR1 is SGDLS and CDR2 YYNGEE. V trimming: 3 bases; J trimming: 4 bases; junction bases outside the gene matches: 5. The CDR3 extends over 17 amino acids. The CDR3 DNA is TGTGCCAGCAGCGCGGGGACTAGCGGGAGGGCCGCAGATACGCAGTATTTT. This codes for CASSAGTSGRAADTQYF.

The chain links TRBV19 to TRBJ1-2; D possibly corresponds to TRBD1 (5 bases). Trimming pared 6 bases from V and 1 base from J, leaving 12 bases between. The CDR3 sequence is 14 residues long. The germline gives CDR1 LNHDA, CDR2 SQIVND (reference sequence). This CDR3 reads CASRPLGGNYGYTF. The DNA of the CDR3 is TGTGCCAGTAGGCCCCTCGGGGGTAACTATGGCTACACCTTC.

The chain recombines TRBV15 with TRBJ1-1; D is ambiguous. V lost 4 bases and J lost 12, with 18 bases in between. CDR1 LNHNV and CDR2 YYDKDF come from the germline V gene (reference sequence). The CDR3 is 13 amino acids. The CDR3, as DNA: TGTGCCACCAGCACCCAACCCGGGGTTTTGCCTTTCTTT. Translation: CATSTQPGVLPFF.

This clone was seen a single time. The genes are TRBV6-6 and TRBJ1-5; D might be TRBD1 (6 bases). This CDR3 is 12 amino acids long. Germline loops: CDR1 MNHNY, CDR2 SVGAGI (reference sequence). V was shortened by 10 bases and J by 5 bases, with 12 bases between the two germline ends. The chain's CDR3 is CATNREDQPQHF. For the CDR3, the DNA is TGTGCCACTAACAGGGAAGATCAGCCCCAGCATTTT.